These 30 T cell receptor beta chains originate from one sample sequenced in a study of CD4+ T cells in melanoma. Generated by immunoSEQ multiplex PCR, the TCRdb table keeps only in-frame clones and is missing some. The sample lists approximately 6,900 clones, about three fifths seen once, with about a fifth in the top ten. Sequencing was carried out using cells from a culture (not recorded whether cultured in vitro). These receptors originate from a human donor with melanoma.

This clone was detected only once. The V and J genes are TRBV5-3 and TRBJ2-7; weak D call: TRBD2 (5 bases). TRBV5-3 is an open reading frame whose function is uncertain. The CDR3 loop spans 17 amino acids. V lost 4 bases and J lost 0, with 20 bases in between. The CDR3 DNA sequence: TGTGCCAGAAGCCCGACGGGTCGGGGAAGGAGCTCCTACGAGCAGTACTTC. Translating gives CARSPTGRGRSSYEQYF.

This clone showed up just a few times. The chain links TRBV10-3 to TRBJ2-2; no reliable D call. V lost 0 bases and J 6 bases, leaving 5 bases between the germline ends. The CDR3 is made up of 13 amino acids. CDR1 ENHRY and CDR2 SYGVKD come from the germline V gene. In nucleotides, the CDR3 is TGTGCCATCAGTGAGTCGGGCGCCGGGGAGCTGTTTTTT. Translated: CAISESGAGELFF.

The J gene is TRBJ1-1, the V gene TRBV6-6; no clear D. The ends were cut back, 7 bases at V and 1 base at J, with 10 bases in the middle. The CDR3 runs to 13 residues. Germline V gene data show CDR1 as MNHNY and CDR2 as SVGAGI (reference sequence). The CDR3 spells CASTLDENTEAFF. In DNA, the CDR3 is TGTGCCAGCACCCTTGACGAGAACACTGAAGCTTTCTTT.

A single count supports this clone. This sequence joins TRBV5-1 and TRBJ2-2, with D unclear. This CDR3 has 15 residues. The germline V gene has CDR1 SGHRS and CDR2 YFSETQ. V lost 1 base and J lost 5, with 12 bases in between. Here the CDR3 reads CASSLSLMGTGELFF. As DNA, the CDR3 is TGCGCCAGCAGCTTGTCTTTGATGGGTACCGGGGAGCTGTTTTTT.

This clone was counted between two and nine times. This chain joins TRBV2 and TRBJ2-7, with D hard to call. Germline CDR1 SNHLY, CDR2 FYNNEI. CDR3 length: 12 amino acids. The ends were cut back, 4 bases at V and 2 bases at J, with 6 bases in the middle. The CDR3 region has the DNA TGTGCCAGCAGTGGGCCCACCTACGAGCAGTACTTC. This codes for CASSGPTYEQYF.

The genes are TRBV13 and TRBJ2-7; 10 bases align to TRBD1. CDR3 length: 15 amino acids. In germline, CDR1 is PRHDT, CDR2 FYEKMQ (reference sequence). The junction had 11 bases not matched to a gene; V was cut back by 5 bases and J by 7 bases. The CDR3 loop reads CASSARQGAKGEQYF. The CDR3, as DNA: TGTGCCAGCAGCGCGAGACAGGGGGCAAAGGGGGAGCAGTACTTC.

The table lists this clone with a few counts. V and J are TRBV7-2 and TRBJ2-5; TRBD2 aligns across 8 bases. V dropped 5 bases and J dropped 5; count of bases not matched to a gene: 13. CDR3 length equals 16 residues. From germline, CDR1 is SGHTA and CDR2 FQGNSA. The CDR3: CASSPEGRGGGETQYF. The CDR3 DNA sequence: TGTGCCAGCAGCCCTGAGGGCCGGGGGGGAGGGGAGACCCAGTACTTC.

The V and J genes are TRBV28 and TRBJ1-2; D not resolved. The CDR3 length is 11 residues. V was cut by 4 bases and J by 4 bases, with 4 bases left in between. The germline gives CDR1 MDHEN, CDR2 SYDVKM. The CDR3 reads CASSSTYGYTF. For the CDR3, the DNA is TGTGCCAGCAGTTCAACCTATGGCTACACCTTC.

This chain's CDR3 is CASTTTLRQGAWTNEKLFF. The CDR3 nucleotides are TGTGCCAGTACCACCACCCTTCGACAGGGGGCTTGGACTAATGAAAAACTGTTTTTT. The V call is TRBV19, the J call TRBJ1-4; the match to TRBD1 covers 10 bases. The V and J ends lost 7 bases and 2 bases, in that order; junction bases with no gene match: 16. CDR3 length: 19 amino acids. CDR1 LNHDA and CDR2 SQIVND come from the germline V gene (reference sequence).

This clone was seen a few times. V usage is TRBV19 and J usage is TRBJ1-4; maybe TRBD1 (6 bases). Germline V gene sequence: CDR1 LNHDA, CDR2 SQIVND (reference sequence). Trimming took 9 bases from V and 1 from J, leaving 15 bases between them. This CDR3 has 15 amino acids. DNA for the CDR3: TGTGCCAGAAAGGGGGAGAGAAGAACTAATGAAAAACTGTTTTTT. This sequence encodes CARKGERRTNEKLFF.

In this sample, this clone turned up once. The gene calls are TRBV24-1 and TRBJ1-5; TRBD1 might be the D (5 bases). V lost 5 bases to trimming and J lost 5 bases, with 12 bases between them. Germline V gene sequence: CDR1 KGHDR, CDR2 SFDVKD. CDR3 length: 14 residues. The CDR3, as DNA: TGTGCCACCAGTGGTGGGGGGTCGGATCAGCCCCAGCATTTT. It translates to CATSGGGSDQPQHF.

CDR3 sequence (DNA): TGTGCCAGCAGTCAACTGACAGGGGAAGGCTTCTTC. Protein product: CASSQLTGEGFF. The rearrangement links TRBV6-6 to TRBJ2-1; the match to TRBD1 covers 8 bases. Germline assignment: CDR1 MNHNY and CDR2 SVGAGI (reference sequence). V lost 5 bases, J lost 16 bases, and 10 bases stayed unmatched. CDR3 length: 12 residues.

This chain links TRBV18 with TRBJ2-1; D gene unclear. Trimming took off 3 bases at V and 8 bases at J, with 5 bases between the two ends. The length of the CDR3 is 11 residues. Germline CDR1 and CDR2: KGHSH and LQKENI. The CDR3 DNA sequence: TGTGCCAGCTCACCGGCGCATGAGCAGTTCTTC. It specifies CASSPAHEQFF.

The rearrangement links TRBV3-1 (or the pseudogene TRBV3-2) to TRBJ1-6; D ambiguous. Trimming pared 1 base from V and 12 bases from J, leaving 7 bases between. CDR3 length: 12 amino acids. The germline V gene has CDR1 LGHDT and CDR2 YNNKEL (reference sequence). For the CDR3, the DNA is TGTGCCAGCAGCCAAGCATACGGACCCCTCCACTTT. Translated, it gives CASSQAYGPLHF.

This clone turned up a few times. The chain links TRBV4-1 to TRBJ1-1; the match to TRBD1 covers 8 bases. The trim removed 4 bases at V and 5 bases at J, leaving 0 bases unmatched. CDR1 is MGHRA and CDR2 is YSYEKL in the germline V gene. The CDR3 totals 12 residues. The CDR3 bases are TGCGCCAGCAGCCGACAGGGGACTGAAGCTTTCTTT. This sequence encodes CASSRQGTEAFF.

The CDR3 protein is CASSPQGRVIYEQYF. The CDR3 nucleotides are TGTGCCAGCAGTCCACAGGGACGGGTTATCTACGAGCAGTACTTC. The rearrangement links TRBV27 to TRBJ2-7; weak D call: TRBD1 (6 bases). Trimming left V 5 bases short and J 3 bases short, with 17 bases between. The CDR3 extends over 15 amino acids. The germline V gene has CDR1 MNHEY and CDR2 SMNVEV (reference sequence).

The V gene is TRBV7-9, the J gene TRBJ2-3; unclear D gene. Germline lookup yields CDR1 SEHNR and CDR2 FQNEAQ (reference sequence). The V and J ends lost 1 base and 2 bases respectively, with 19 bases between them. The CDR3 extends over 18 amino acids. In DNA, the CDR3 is TGTGCCAGCAGCTTAGTGGGCAGAAGATCTCCCTTCACAGATACGCAGTATTTT. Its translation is CASSLVGRRSPFTDTQYF. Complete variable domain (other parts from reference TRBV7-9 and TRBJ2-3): DTGVSQNPRHKITKRGQNVTFRCDPISEHNRLYWYRQTLGQGPEFLTYFQNEAQLEKSRLLSDRFSAERPKGSFSTLEIQRTEQGDSAMYLCASSLVGRRSPFTDTQYFGPGTRLTVL.

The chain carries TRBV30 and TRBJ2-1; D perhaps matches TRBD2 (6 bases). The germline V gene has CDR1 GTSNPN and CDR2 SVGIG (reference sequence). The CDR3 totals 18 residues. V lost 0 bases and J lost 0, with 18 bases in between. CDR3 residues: CAWSVLPPRGSSYNEQFF. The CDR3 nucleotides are TGTGCCTGGAGTGTACTCCCCCCCCGGGGGAGCTCCTACAATGAGCAGTTCTTC.

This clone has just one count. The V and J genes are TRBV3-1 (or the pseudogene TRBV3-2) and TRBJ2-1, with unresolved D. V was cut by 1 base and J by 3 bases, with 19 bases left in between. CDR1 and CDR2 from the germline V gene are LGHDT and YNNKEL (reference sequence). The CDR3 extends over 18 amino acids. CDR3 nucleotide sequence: TGTGCCAGCAGCCAAGTGGTGGGATCGGGTCTGGGCTACAATGAGCAGTTCTTC. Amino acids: CASSQVVGSGLGYNEQFF.

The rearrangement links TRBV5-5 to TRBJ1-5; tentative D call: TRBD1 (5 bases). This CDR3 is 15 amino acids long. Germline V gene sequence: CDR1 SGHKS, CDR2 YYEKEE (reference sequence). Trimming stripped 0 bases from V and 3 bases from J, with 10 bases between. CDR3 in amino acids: CASSLDDRPNQPQHF. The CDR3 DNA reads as TGTGCCAGCAGCTTGGATGACAGACCCAATCAGCCCCAGCATTTT.

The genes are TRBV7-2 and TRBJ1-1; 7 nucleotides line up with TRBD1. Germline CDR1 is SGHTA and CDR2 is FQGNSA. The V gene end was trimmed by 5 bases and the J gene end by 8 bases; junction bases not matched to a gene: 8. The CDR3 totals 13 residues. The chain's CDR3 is CASSTHPGQEAFF. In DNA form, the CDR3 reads TGTGCCAGCAGCACACATCCGGGACAGGAAGCTTTCTTT. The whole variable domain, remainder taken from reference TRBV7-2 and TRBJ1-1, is GAGVSQSPSNKVTEKGKDVELRCDPISGHTALYWYRQSLGQGLEFLIYFQGNSAPDKSGLPSDRFSAERTGGSVSTLTIQRTQQEDSAVYLCASSTHPGQEAFFGQGTRLTVV.

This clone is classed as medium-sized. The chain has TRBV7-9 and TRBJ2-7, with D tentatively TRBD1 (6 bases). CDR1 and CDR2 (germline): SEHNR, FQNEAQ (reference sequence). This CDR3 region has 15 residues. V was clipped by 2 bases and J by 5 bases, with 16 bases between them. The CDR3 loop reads CASSLRAGEVHEQYF. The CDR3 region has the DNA TGTGCCAGCAGCTTAAGGGCAGGGGAAGTCCACGAGCAGTACTTC.

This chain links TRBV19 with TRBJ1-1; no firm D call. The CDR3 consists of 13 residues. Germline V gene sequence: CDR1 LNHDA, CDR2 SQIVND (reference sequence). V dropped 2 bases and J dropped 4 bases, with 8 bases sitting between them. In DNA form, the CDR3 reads TGTGCCAGTAGTATACTATCGGGCACTGAAGCTTTCTTT. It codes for CASSILSGTEAFF. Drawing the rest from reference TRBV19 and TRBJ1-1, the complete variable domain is DGGITQSPKYLFRKEGQNVTLSCEQNLNHDAMYWYRQDPGQGLRLIYYSQIVNDFQKGDIAEGYSVSREKKESFPLTVTSAQKNPTAFYLCASSILSGTEAFFGQGTRLTVV.

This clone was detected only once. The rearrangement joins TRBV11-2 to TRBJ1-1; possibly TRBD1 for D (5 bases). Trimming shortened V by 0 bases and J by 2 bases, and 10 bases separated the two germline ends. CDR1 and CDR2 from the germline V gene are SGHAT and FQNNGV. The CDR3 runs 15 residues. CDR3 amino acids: CASSLDLRGNTEAFF. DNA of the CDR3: TGTGCCAGCAGCTTAGACTTGAGGGGAAACACTGAAGCTTTCTTT. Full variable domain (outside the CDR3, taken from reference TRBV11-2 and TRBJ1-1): EAGVAQSPRYKIIEKRQSVAFWCNPISGHATLYWYQQILGQGPKLLIQFQNNGVVDDSQLPKDRFSAERLKGVDSTLKIQPAKLEDSAVYLCASSLDLRGNTEAFFGQGTRLTVV.

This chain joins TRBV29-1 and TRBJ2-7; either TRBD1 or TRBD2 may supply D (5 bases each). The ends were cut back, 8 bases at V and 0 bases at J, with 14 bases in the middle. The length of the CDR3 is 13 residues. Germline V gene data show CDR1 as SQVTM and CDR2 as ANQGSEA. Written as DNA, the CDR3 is TGCAGCACACGGGACCGGAGCTCCTACGAGCAGTACTTC. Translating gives CSTRDRSSYEQYF.

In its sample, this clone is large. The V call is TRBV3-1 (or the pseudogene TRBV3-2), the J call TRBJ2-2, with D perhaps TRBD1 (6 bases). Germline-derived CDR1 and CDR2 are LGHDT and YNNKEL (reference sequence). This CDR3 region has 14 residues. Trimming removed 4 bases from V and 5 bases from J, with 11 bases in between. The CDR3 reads CASSLRTETGELFF. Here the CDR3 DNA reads TGTGCCAGCAGCCTACGGACAGAAACCGGGGAGCTGTTTTTT.

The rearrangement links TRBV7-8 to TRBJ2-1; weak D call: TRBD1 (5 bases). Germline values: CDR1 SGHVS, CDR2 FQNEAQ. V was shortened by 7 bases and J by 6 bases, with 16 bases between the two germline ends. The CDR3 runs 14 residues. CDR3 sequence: CASTPTALVNEQFF. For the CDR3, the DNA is TGTGCCAGCACCCCGACAGCGTTGGTCAATGAGCAGTTCTTC.

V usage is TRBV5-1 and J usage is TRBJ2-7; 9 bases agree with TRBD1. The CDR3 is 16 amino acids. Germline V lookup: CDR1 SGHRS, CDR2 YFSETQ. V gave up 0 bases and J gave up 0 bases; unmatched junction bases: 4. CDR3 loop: CASSLGDRASSYEQYF. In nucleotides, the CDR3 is TGCGCCAGCAGCTTGGGGGACAGGGCTAGCTCCTACGAGCAGTACTTC.

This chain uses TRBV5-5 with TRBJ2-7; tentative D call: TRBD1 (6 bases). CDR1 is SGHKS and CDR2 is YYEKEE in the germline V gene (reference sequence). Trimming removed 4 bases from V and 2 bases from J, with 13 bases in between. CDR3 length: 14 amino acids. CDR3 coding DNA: TGTGCCAGCAGCGTTACAGGGAAAGCCTACGAGCAGTACTTC. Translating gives CASSVTGKAYEQYF.

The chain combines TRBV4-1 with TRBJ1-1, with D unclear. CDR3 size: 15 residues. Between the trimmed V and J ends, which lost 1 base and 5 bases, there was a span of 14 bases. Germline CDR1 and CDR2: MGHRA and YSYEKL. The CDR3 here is CASSQGGRVGTEAFF. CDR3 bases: TGCGCCAGCAGCCAAGGAGGGAGGGTGGGTACTGAAGCTTTCTTT.